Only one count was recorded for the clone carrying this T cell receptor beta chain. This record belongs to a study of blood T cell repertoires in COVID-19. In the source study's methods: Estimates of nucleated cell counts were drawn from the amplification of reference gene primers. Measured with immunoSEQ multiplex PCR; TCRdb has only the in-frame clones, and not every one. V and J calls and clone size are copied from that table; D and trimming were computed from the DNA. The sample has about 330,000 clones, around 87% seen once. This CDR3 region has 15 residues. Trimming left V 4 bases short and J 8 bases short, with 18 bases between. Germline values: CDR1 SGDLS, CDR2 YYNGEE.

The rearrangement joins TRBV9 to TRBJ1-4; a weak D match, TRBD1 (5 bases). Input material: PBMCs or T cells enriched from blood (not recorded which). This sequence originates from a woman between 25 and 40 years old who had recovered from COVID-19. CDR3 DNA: TGTGCCAGCAGCACCTCAGGGCTGGAACACGAAAAACTGTTTTTT. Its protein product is CASSTSGLEHEKLFF. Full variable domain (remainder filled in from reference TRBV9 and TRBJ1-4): DSGVTQTPKHLITATGQRVTLRCSPRSGDLSVYWYQQSLDQGLQFLIQYYNGEERAKGNILERFSAQQFPDLHSELNLSSLELGDSALYFCASSTSGLEHEKLFFGSGTQLSVL.